This T cell receptor beta chain was profiled in a study of shared clonotypes between healthy human individuals. Findings of the study overall: Across subsets, estimated richness was generally greater for naive than for memory populations.

With respect to this clone: The target antigen is unknown.

Produced via immunoSEQ multiplex PCR; TCRdb's table is partial and in-frame only. Of some 1,900,000 clones detected, over 85% appear once; the ten largest clones hold approximately 1.2%. The CDR3 length is 16 residues. Germline CDR1 and CDR2: SQVTM and ANQGSEA. V trimming: 3 bases; J trimming: 5 bases; junction bases outside the gene matches: 10. As defined, naive CD8 cells were CD45RO-negative and positively selected for CCR7, with terminally differentiated effector memory CD45RA+ cells excluded. Sequenced: naive CD8+ T cells sorted from blood. This sequence originates from a man younger than 30 in good health. The gene calls are TRBV29-1 and TRBJ2-2; the match to TRBD1 covers 9 bases. The CDR3 loop reads CSVEGAGTGRTGELFF. As DNA, the CDR3 is TGCAGCGTTGAGGGGGCCGGGACAGGGAGAACCGGGGAGCTGTTTTTT.